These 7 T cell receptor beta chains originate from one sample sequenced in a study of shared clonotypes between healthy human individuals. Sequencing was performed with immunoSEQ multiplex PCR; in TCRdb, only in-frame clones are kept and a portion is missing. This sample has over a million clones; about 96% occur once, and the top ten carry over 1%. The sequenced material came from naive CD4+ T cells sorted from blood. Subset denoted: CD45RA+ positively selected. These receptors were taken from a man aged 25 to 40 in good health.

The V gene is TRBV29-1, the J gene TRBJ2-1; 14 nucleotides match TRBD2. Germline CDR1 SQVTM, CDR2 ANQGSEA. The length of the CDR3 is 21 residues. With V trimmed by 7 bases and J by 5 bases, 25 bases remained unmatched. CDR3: CSGAGTSGSIGDYPGHNEQFF. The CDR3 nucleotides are TGCAGCGGTGCTGGGACTAGCGGGAGTATAGGGGACTACCCCGGGCACAATGAGCAGTTCTTC.

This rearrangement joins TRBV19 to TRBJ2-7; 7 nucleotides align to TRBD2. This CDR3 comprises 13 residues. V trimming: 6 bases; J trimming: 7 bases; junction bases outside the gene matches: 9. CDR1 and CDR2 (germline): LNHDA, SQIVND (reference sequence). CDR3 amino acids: CASRQSGAWEQYF. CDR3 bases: TGTGCCAGTAGACAGAGCGGGGCGTGGGAGCAGTACTTC. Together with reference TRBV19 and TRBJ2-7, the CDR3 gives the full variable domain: DGGITQSPKYLFRKEGQNVTLSCEQNLNHDAMYWYRQDPGQGLRLIYYSQIVNDFQKGDIAEGYSVSREKKESFPLTVTSAQKNPTAFYLCASRQSGAWEQYFGPGTRLTVT.

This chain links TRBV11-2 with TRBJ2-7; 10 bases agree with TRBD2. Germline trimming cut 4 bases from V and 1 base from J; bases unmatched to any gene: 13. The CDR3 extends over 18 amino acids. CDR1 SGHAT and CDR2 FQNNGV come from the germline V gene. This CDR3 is CASSSLAGAWVRSYEQYF. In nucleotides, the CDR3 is TGTGCCAGCAGCTCGCTAGCGGGAGCTTGGGTAAGGTCCTACGAGCAGTACTTC.

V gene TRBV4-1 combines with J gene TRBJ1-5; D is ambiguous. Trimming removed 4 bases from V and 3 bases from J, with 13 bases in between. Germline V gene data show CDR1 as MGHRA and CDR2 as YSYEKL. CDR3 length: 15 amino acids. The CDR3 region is CASSPPGPVNQPQHF. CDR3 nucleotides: TGCGCCAGCAGCCCACCCGGCCCAGTCAATCAGCCCCAGCATTTT.

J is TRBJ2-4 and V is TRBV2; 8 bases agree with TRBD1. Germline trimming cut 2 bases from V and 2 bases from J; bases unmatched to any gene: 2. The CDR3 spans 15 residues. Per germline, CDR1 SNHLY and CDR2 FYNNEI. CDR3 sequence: CASSEQGATKNIQYF. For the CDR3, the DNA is TGTGCCAGCAGTGAACAGGGGGCAACCAAAAACATTCAGTACTTC.

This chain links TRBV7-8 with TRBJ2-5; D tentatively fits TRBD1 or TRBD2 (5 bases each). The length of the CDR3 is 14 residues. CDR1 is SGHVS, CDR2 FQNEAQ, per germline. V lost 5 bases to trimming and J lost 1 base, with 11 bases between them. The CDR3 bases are TGTGCCAGCAGCCCCACCGGGGCCCAAGAGACCCAGTACTTC. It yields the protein CASSPTGAQETQYF.

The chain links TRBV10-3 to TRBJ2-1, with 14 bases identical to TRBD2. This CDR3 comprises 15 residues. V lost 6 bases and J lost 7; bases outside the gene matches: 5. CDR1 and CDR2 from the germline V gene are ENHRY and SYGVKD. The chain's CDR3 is CAIRATSGRANEQFF. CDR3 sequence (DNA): TGTGCCATCAGGGCGACTAGCGGGAGGGCGAATGAGCAGTTCTTC.